The next 29 T cell receptor beta chains were all read from a single sample in a study of blood T cell repertoires in COVID-19. The assay was immunoSEQ multiplex PCR, and TCRdb's table has in-frame clones only and misses some. Altogether 35,000 to 50,000 clones are present, around 89% being singletons, with the ten largest covering roughly 3.9%. The sequenced material came from peripheral blood. The receptors here all came from a human donor in a cohort sampled during active COVID-19.

The rearrangement joins TRBV27 to TRBJ2-5, with a weak D call TRBD1 (5 bases). CDR3 length: 15 amino acids. In germline, CDR1 is MNHEY, CDR2 SMNVEV (reference sequence). V lost 7 bases to trimming and J lost 2 bases, with 17 bases between them. The chain's CDR3 is CASIPPGQEQETQYF. The DNA for the CDR3 is TGTGCCAGCATCCCCCCAGGGCAGGAACAAGAGACCCAGTACTTC.

The chain carries TRBV18 and TRBJ2-7; TRBD2 might be the D (5 bases). CDR1 and CDR2 (germline): KGHSH, LQKENI. V lost 0 bases, J lost 7 bases, and 19 bases lay in between. The CDR3 contains 16 residues. The CDR3 nucleotides are TGTGCCAGCTCACCACCCCCAGAGGGTCGTTCCTCGGAGCAGTACTTC. Encoded protein: CASSPPPEGRSSEQYF.

This chain connects TRBV30 to TRBJ1-1, with 8 bases aligning to TRBD1. The CDR3 is 13 amino acids. J lost 5 bases, V lost 6 bases, and 8 bases had no gene match. From germline, CDR1 is GTSNPN and CDR2 SVGIG (reference sequence). In DNA form, the CDR3 reads TGTGCCTGCCAGACAGGGGAAAATACTGAAGCTTTCTTT. Translating gives CACQTGENTEAFF.

This clone appeared a single time. CDR3 DNA: TGTGCCAGCAGTAAAGGACTATCTCAAACGGAGACCCAGTACTTC. Protein: CASSKGLSQTETQYF. The V and J genes are TRBV27 and TRBJ2-5; a weak D match, TRBD2 (6 bases). The CDR3 is 15 amino acids. V lost 5 bases and J 5 bases, leaving 18 bases between the germline ends. Looked up from germline, CDR1 is MNHEY and CDR2 is SMNVEV (reference sequence).

This clone was detected only a few times. The rearrangement links TRBV11-2 to TRBJ1-1, with 8 positions matching TRBD1. CDR3 length: 15 amino acids. CDR1 and CDR2 (germline): SGHAT, FQNNGV. The J segment lost 1 base and the V segment lost 4 bases, leaving 5 bases of the junction unmatched. The CDR3 DNA follows: TGTGCCAGCAGCTCGACAGGGGCCCCGAACACTGAAGCTTTCTTT. Amino acids: CASSSTGAPNTEAFF. The full variable domain, its missing parts supplied by reference TRBV11-2 and TRBJ1-1, is EAGVAQSPRYKIIEKRQSVAFWCNPISGHATLYWYQQILGQGPKLLIQFQNNGVVDDSQLPKDRFSAERLKGVDSTLKIQPAKLEDSAVYLCASSSTGAPNTEAFFGQGTRLTVV.

The rearrangement uses TRBV5-1 and TRBJ2-1; D unresolved. CDR3 size: 12 residues. The germline CDR1 and CDR2 sequences are SGHRS and YFSETQ. Trimming left V 1 base short and J 10 bases short, with 9 bases between. In nucleotides, the CDR3 is TGCGCCAGCAGCTTGAATGCGGCCGAGCAGTTCTTC. Its translation: CASSLNAAEQFF.

This clone was seen a single time. V usage is TRBV11-2 and J usage is TRBJ1-1, with D hard to call. CDR3 length: 13 residues. Germline V gives CDR1 SGHAT, CDR2 FQNNGV. Between the trimmed V and J ends, which lost 7 bases and 1 base, there was a span of 10 bases. The CDR3 protein is CASTRPGNTEAFF. The CDR3 coding sequence is TGTGCCAGCACCCGTCCGGGGAACACTGAAGCTTTCTTT.

The genes are TRBV30 and TRBJ2-6; D ambiguous. This CDR3 has 14 amino acids. Trimming removed 2 bases at V and 1 base at J, with 6 bases between. CDR1 is GTSNPN and CDR2 is SVGIG in the germline V gene (reference sequence). The CDR3 spells CAWSTGSGANVLTF. The CDR3 DNA sequence: TGTGCCTGGAGTACGGGTTCTGGGGCCAACGTCCTGACTTTC. Full variable domain (remainder filled in from reference TRBV30 and TRBJ2-6): SQTIHQWPATLVQPVGSPLSLECTVEGTSNPNLYWYRQAAGRGLQLLFYSVGIGQISSEVPQNLSASRPQDRQFILSSKKLLLSDSGFYLCAWSTGSGANVLTFGAGSRLTVL.

The chain has TRBV18 and TRBJ1-6; tentatively, D is TRBD1 (5 bases). The V end lost 2 bases, the J end lost 5 bases, and 7 bases lay between the germline ends. CDR3 length: 14 amino acids. The germline V gene has CDR1 KGHSH and CDR2 LQKENI. CDR3 region: CASSPDRNNSPLHF. Here the CDR3 DNA reads TGTGCCAGCTCACCAGACAGAAATAATTCACCCCTCCACTTT.

V and J are TRBV6-5 and TRBJ2-7, with 9 bases that match TRBD1. Germline V gene data show CDR1 as MNHEY and CDR2 as SVGAGI. This CDR3 has 14 residues. V lost 7 bases, J lost 6 bases, and 10 bases stayed unmatched. The CDR3 sequence: CASTWTGEPSEQYF. As DNA, the CDR3 is TGTGCCAGCACCTGGACAGGGGAGCCTTCCGAGCAGTACTTC.

This chain uses TRBV10-3 with TRBJ1-2; 8 bases are a match to TRBD1. The CDR3 sequence is 17 residues long. After removal of 5 bases from V and 0 bases from J, the junction contained 11 bases not matched to a gene. Germline V gene lookup returns CDR1 ENHRY and CDR2 SYGVKD. The CDR3 is CAISKEDRALANYGYTF. DNA for the CDR3: TGTGCCATCAGTAAAGAGGACAGGGCGTTAGCTAACTATGGCTACACCTTC.

The rearrangement joins TRBV28 to TRBJ1-2; 11 bases are shared with TRBD1. The CDR3 has 19 amino acids. Trimming at V came to 4 bases and at J to 4 bases, leaving 17 bases not matched to a gene. Germline CDR1 is MDHEN and CDR2 is SYDVKM. The CDR3 DNA is TGTGCCAGCAGTTCCCGACTAAGCCTTAGGACAGGGGGCGTCTATGGCTACACCTTC. As protein: CASSSRLSLRTGGVYGYTF.

Here the CDR3 DNA reads TGTGCCAGCAGCTCCAGTGGGGCAGGACGAGAGACCCAGTACTTC. As protein: CASSSSGAGRETQYF. The chain uses TRBV11-2 and TRBJ2-5; a possible D gene is TRBD1 (5 bases). There are 15 residues in the CDR3. The germline gives CDR1 SGHAT, CDR2 FQNNGV. Trimming took 4 bases from V and 4 from J, leaving 16 bases between them.

V is TRBV12-2 and J is TRBJ2-5; the listed D gene, TRBD2, was not tested against the DNA. TRBV12-2 is deemed a pseudogene. This CDR3 has 18 amino acids. CDR3: CASRLGCLAGGPTETQYF. The CDR3 DNA sequence: TGTGCAAGTCGCCTAGGGTGTCTAGCGGGAGGGCCTACAGAGACCCAGTACTTC.

The rearrangement joins TRBV19 to TRBJ1-1, with D possibly being TRBD1 (6 bases). V shed 5 bases and J shed 7 bases, with 14 bases lying between them. CDR1 is LNHDA and CDR2 is SQIVND in the germline V gene (reference sequence). The CDR3 loop spans 13 amino acids. CDR3 DNA sequence: TGTGCCAGTAGTCGACAGGATTCCAATGAAGCTTTCTTT. Its protein product is CASSRQDSNEAFF.

This rearrangement joins TRBV30 to TRBJ1-5, with D hard to call. V gave up 0 bases and J gave up 0 bases, with 12 bases separating them. The germline gives CDR1 GTSNPN, CDR2 SVGIG (reference sequence). The CDR3 loop spans 16 amino acids. CDR3 nucleotide sequence: TGTGCCTGGAGTGTAAGAGGCCAGTATAGCAATCAGCCCCAGCATTTT. Translating gives CAWSVRGQYSNQPQHF.

This clone came up once. This rearrangement joins TRBV19 to TRBJ2-3, with 7 bases aligning to TRBD1. CDR3 size: 15 residues. Germline values: CDR1 LNHDA, CDR2 SQIVND (reference sequence). With 1 base clipped from V and 4 bases from J, the junction kept 5 bases outside the gene matches. The DNA for the CDR3 is TGTGCCAGTAGTATAGGACAGGGAACGGCAGATACGCAGTATTTT. Its protein is CASSIGQGTADTQYF.

This sequence joins TRBV2 and TRBJ2-5; 11 bases agree with TRBD2. There are 16 residues in the CDR3. Germline V gives CDR1 SNHLY, CDR2 FYNNEI. Trimming at V came to 2 bases and at J to 4 bases, leaving 6 bases not matched to a gene. The CDR3 DNA sequence: TGTGCCAGCAGTGAATTGTGGCTAGCGGGGGGAGAGACCCAGTACTTC. This translates into CASSELWLAGGETQYF.

This clone has a single count. The chain carries TRBV7-6 and TRBJ2-7; TRBD1 matches 12 bases. The junction had 14 bases not matched to a gene; V was cut back by 5 bases and J by 0 bases. This CDR3 spans 19 amino acids. Germline V lookup: CDR1 SGHVS, CDR2 FNYEAQ. CDR3 region: CASSPGDRGLLLNSYEQYF. CDR3 nucleotide sequence: TGTGCCAGCAGCCCGGGGGACAGGGGGCTACTACTGAACTCCTACGAGCAGTACTTC.

The chain uses TRBV9 and TRBJ2-3; the match to TRBD2 covers 8 bases. CDR3 length: 16 amino acids. The germline CDR1 and CDR2 sequences are SGDLS and YYNGEE. V lost 3 bases and J lost 2; bases outside the gene matches: 8. CDR3 nucleotides: TGTGCCAGCAGCGCACAGAGCGGGAGCCCCACAGATACGCAGTATTTT. It encodes CASSAQSGSPTDTQYF.

The genes are TRBV7-2 and TRBJ1-1; D perhaps matches TRBD1 (6 bases). Between the trimmed V and J ends, which lost 2 bases and 4 bases, there was a span of 11 bases. Looked up from germline, CDR1 is SGHTA and CDR2 is FQGNSA. This CDR3 contains 14 residues. CDR3 sequence: CASSLIGGATEAFF. CDR3 nucleotide sequence: TGTGCCAGCAGCTTAATTGGGGGCGCCACTGAAGCTTTCTTT. Full variable domain (rest looked up from reference TRBV7-2 and TRBJ1-1): GAGVSQSPSNKVTEKGKDVELRCDPISGHTALYWYRQSLGQGLEFLIYFQGNSAPDKSGLPSDRFSAERTGGSVSTLTIQRTQQEDSAVYLCASSLIGGATEAFFGQGTRLTVV.

The chain uses TRBV28 and TRBJ2-3, with TRBD2 matching over 8 bases. The CDR3 totals 15 residues. Trimming took 6 bases from V and 2 from J; bases not matched to a gene: 7. CDR1 and CDR2 from the germline V gene are MDHEN and SYDVKM. The CDR3 sequence: CASRLAGKTTDTQYF. DNA for the CDR3: TGTGCCAGCAGGCTAGCGGGTAAAACCACAGATACGCAGTATTTT.

The rearrangement uses TRBV15 and TRBJ2-7, with D possibly being TRBD1 (6 bases). The germline CDR1 and CDR2 sequences are LNHNV and YYDKDF (reference sequence). The V end lost 8 bases, the J end lost 5 bases, and 13 bases lay between the germline ends. CDR3 length equals 12 residues. The CDR3: CATSDRLHEQYF. The CDR3 DNA reads as TGTGCCACCTCCGACAGGCTTCACGAGCAGTACTTC.

This chain connects TRBV19 to TRBJ1-2; no firm D call. Germline V gene lookup returns CDR1 LNHDA and CDR2 SQIVND (reference sequence). The ends were cut back, 0 bases at V and 2 bases at J, with 4 bases in the middle. The CDR3 spans 13 residues. This CDR3 is CASSIDRNYGYTF. CDR3 DNA sequence: TGTGCCAGTAGTATAGACAGAAACTATGGCTACACCTTC.

The genes are TRBV18 and TRBJ2-4, with 13 bases identical to TRBD2. V lost 3 bases, J lost 6 bases, and 11 bases stayed unmatched. From germline, CDR1 is KGHSH and CDR2 LQKENI. This CDR3 has 18 amino acids. Here the CDR3 reads CASSPIGLAGVLGNIQYF. In nucleotides, the CDR3 is TGTGCCAGCTCACCCATTGGACTAGCGGGAGTTTTGGGAAACATTCAGTACTTC.

The genes are TRBV6-5 and TRBJ1-1, with D tentatively TRBD1 (5 bases). CDR1 is MNHEY, CDR2 SVGAGI, per germline. This CDR3 contains 13 residues. Deletions cut 5 bases from V and 6 bases from J, with 13 bases between. The CDR3 DNA follows: TGTGCCAGCAGTCTTACAAGGGGTGCTGAAGCTTTCTTT. It specifies CASSLTRGAEAFF.

This clone was counted a single time. This sequence joins TRBV10-2 and TRBJ1-2; tentatively, D is TRBD1 (5 bases). Germline-derived CDR1 and CDR2 are WSHSY and SAAADI. V shed 2 bases and J shed 0 bases, with 13 bases lying between them. This CDR3 region has 16 residues. CDR3 sequence: CASSEIQGITNYGYTF. The CDR3 region has the DNA TGCGCCAGCAGTGAGATCCAGGGAATAACTAACTATGGCTACACCTTC.

CDR3 coding DNA: TGTGCCAGCAGCTTGTTCGCAGGGGCCTCTAGCACAGATACGCAGTATTTT. Translation gives CASSLFAGASSTDTQYF. The chain joins TRBV5-6 to TRBJ2-3; perhaps TRBD1 as D (6 bases). Germline V gene lookup returns CDR1 SGHDT and CDR2 YYEEEE. V lost 1 base and J lost 0, with 15 bases in between. This CDR3 contains 17 residues.

The chain is built from TRBV7-2 and TRBJ2-5; 8 bases fit TRBD2. This CDR3 comprises 17 residues. V shed 2 bases and J 1 base; nucleotides not matched to a gene: 9. From germline, CDR1 is SGHTA and CDR2 FQGNSA. The DNA for the CDR3 is TGTGCCAGCAGCTTAAACGGGGGCGGGGGGCTCCAAGAGACCCAGTACTTC. Translation: CASSLNGGGGLQETQYF.